The sample holds a few counts of the clone carrying this T cell receptor beta chain. This sample is drawn from a study of T-cell reconstitution after alpha-beta-depleted transplantation in children. Library preparation (for TCRbeta) was performed with unique molecular identifiers. TCRdb called the PCR reads again in MiXCR, with one record for every CDR3 protein. The table has just over 70,000 distinct CDR3 sequences, about 7% seen once. The CDR3 runs to 15 residues. From germline, CDR1 is SGHDN and CDR2 FVKESK. The V end was cut by 1 base, the J end by 6 bases, with 15 bases between. The sample consisted of PBMCs from the stem cell graft donor, taken from the stem cell graft. The chain employs TRBV14 and TRBJ1-1, with D tentatively TRBD1 (5 bases). The sequence came from a human donor who donated a stem cell graft to a child with acute lymphoblastic leukemia. The CDR3 sequence is CASSQGLGPQSEAFF. CDR3 nucleotide sequence: TGTGCCAGCAGCCAAGGCCTGGGGCCCCAGTCTGAAGCTTTCTTT. Filled out from reference TRBV14 and TRBJ1-1, the complete variable domain reads EAGVTQFPSHSVIEKGQTVTLRCDPISGHDNLYWYRRVMGKEIKFLLHFVKESKQDESGMPNNRFLAERTGGTYSTLKVQPAELEDSGVYFCASSQGLGPQSEAFFGQGTRLTVV.